The 2 T cell receptor beta chains below were found in one sample sequenced in a study of PD-L1 blockade in urothelial cancer. The time point here: pretreatment peripheral blood. The data were produced by immunoSEQ multiplex PCR, yet TCRdb's version contains in-frame clones alone and is incomplete. The data contain 90,000 or so clones, roughly 90% of them singletons. Material: PBMCs, obtained around atezolizumab (anti-PD-L1) treatment. These receptors originate from a man aged 55 to 69 with urothelial cancer.

The chain has TRBV2 and TRBJ2-1, with 8 bases that match TRBD1. The V segment lost 7 bases and the J segment 8 bases; nucleotides outside the gene matches: 10. The germline gives CDR1 SNHLY, CDR2 FYNNEI. The CDR3 sequence is 14 residues long. CDR3 nucleotides: TGTGCCAGCAAAAGGACAGGGACCGTCCATGAGCAGTTCTTC. As protein: CASKRTGTVHEQFF.

J is TRBJ2-4 and V is TRBV7-3, with TRBD2 matching 8 bases. V lost 0 bases and J lost 6; bases outside the gene matches: 4. Germline CDR1 SGHTA, CDR2 FQGTGA. The CDR3 consists of 15 residues. The CDR3 sequence: CASSLTAGGGNIQYF. The CDR3 DNA follows: TGTGCCAGCAGCTTAACGGCGGGGGGCGGAAACATTCAGTACTTC.